A single sample gave rise to the 18 T cell receptor beta chains below, sequenced in a study of cytomegalovirus exposure and HLA in healthy donors (dated by TCRdb to about 2017). Library construction relied on the immunoSEQ multiplex PCR assay. A mixture of 60 forward primers for TCR Vbeta segments and 13 reverse primers for TCR Jbeta segments was used in the multiplex PCR. TCRdb limited this immuneACCESS table to in-frame rearrangements with V and J called. A share of clones is missing; checked studies link under half to unresolved V genes, and the rest is unexplained. This sample gives approximately 160,000 clones in total; 70% to 85% of them show up just once. The top ten clones comprise 4.5% to 5.5% of the sample. Sequences were obtained from PBMCs. The receptors were sampled from a man aged 18 to 29 in good health and CMV-seronegative.

J is TRBJ2-7 and V is TRBV7-9; D remains ambiguous. Trimming stripped 3 bases from V and 6 bases from J, with 6 bases between. The CDR3 sequence is 11 residues long. CDR1 and CDR2 (germline): SEHNR, FQNEAQ (reference sequence). In DNA, the CDR3 is TGTGCCAGCAGCTTTCTAAGCGAGCAGTACTTC. Translated: CASSFLSEQYF.

This rearrangement joins TRBV5-1 to TRBJ2-5, with D unclear. The length of the CDR3 is 12 residues. Germline V CDR1 and CDR2: SGHRS, YFSETQ. V lost 1 base and J lost 5, with 6 bases in between. CDR3 nucleotides: TGCGCCAGCAGCTTGTTGTCGGAGACCCAGTACTTC. The encoded protein is CASSLLSETQYF.

V gene TRBV18 combines with J gene TRBJ2-4, with D maybe TRBD1 (5 bases). This CDR3 is built from 13 residues. Germline V gives CDR1 KGHSH, CDR2 LQKENI. V lost 2 bases to trimming and J lost 5 bases, with 7 bases between them. The CDR3 coding sequence is TGTGCCAGCTCACCATCGACAGAAAACATTCAGTACTTC. Protein sequence: CASSPSTENIQYF.

The rearrangement joins TRBV25-1 to TRBJ2-7, with 7 bases aligning to TRBD1. The CDR3 loop spans 15 amino acids. V was pared by 3 bases and J by 4 bases, with 9 bases of the junction left unmatched. CDR1 is MGHDK, CDR2 SYGVNS, per germline. The CDR3 sequence is CASSEMGQLHYEQYF. The CDR3 DNA is TGTGCCAGCAGTGAGATGGGACAGTTACATTACGAGCAGTACTTC.

The V call is TRBV9, the J call TRBJ2-7; 9 positions match TRBD1. The trim removed 4 bases at V and 2 bases at J, leaving 4 bases unmatched. This CDR3 is built from 14 residues. Germline V CDR1 and CDR2: SGDLS, YYNGEE. CDR3: CASSRDRDTYEQYF. The DNA for the CDR3 is TGTGCCAGCAGCCGGGACAGGGATACCTACGAGCAGTACTTC.

CDR3 coding DNA: TGTGCCAGCAGTGACTCTAGGGGGACAGATACGCAGTATTTT. This translates into CASSDSRGTDTQYF. The chain is built from TRBV25-1 and TRBJ2-3; possible D gene TRBD1, 6 bases. Trimming took 3 bases from V and 3 from J, leaving 10 bases between them. The CDR3 covers 14 residues. Looked up from germline, CDR1 is MGHDK and CDR2 is SYGVNS. The variable domain in full, completed from reference TRBV25-1 and TRBJ2-3, reads EADIYQTPRYLVIGTGKKITLECSQTMGHDKMYWYQQDPGMELHLIHYSYGVNSTEKGDLSSESTVSRIRTEHFPLTLESARPSHTSQYLCASSDSRGTDTQYFGPGTRLTVL.

J is TRBJ2-7 and V is TRBV6-1; 7 bases line up with TRBD1. There are 15 residues in the CDR3. Trimming cost V 5 bases and J 6 bases; bases outside gene matches: 13. Germline CDR1 is MNHNS and CDR2 is SASEGT. DNA for the CDR3: TGTGCCAGCAGTAGGCCGGGACAGAGCTCTCTCGAGCAGTACTTC. Amino acid sequence: CASSRPGQSSLEQYF.

The genes are TRBV11-3 and TRBJ2-1; 7 positions agree with TRBD2. Looked up from germline, CDR1 is SGHNT and CDR2 is YENEEA. CDR3 length: 15 amino acids. V was pared by 6 bases and J by 2 bases, with 7 bases of the junction left unmatched. The CDR3 here is CASRFRGLPYNEQFF. The CDR3 bases are TGTGCCAGCAGATTCCGGGGACTACCCTACAATGAGCAGTTCTTC.

The chain couples TRBV7-9 to TRBJ1-4; D unresolved. Looked up from germline, CDR1 is SEHNR and CDR2 is FQNEAQ (reference sequence). The length of the CDR3 is 14 residues. V shed 0 bases and J shed 3 bases, with 5 bases lying between them. The CDR3 DNA reads as TGTGCCAGCAGCTTAGCGCAGGCTAATGAAAAACTGTTTTTT. Residues: CASSLAQANEKLFF.

The chain recombines TRBV9 with TRBJ2-2, with a tentative D call TRBD1 (5 bases). V was shortened by 3 bases and J by 1 base, with 13 bases between the two germline ends. The CDR3 consists of 16 residues. Looked up from germline, CDR1 is SGDLS and CDR2 is YYNGEE. The chain's CDR3 is CASSAEPGRNTGELFF. As DNA, the CDR3 is TGTGCCAGCAGCGCCGAGCCAGGGCGGAACACCGGGGAGCTGTTTTTT.

Turning to this clone: Other DNA sequences from this sample encode an identical CDR3 as well. The V and J genes are TRBV19 and TRBJ2-7; 7 positions match TRBD2. Germline V lookup: CDR1 LNHDA, CDR2 SQIVND (reference sequence). V gave up 3 bases and J gave up 5 bases; unmatched junction bases: 7. The CDR3 is made up of 14 amino acids. The CDR3 bases are TGTGCCAGTAGTATGCGGCAGGGAGGGGACGAGCAGTACTTC. Translating it yields CASSMRQGGDEQYF.

This chain uses TRBV6-5 with TRBJ2-1, with 7 bases aligning to TRBD1. Trimming cost V 5 bases and J 3 bases; bases outside gene matches: 4. CDR1 and CDR2 from the germline V gene are MNHEY and SVGAGI. The CDR3 has 14 amino acids. The CDR3 DNA follows: TGTGCCAGCAGTAGGGGGCTGGTCTACAATGAGCAGTTCTTC. It yields the protein CASSRGLVYNEQFF.

This clone showed up just once. The chain combines TRBV5-1 with TRBJ2-7; TRBD1 matches 11 bases. CDR1 SGHRS and CDR2 YFSETQ come from the germline V gene. This CDR3 contains 16 residues. The V and J ends lost 3 bases and 3 bases, in that order; junction bases with no gene match: 8. The CDR3 loop reads CASSSAEGQGDYEQYF. CDR3 coding DNA: TGCGCCAGCAGCTCTGCCGAGGGACAGGGGGACTACGAGCAGTACTTC.

The chain has TRBV12-5 and TRBJ1-4; 8 nucleotides align to TRBD1. Germline CDR1 is LGHNT and CDR2 is FRNRAP. V dropped 5 bases and J dropped 3; count of bases not matched to a gene: 8. This CDR3 spans 16 amino acids. CDR3 amino acids: CASGRAQGAPNEKLFF. For the CDR3, the DNA is TGTGCTAGTGGTAGAGCGCAGGGGGCGCCTAATGAAAAACTGTTTTTT.

The chain employs TRBV9 and TRBJ1-2, with a weak D call TRBD1 (6 bases). The CDR3 length is 14 residues. V dropped 0 bases and J dropped 5 bases, with 11 bases sitting between them. In germline, CDR1 is SGDLS, CDR2 YYNGEE. CDR3 bases: TGTGCCAGCAGCGTAGGAACAGGGCAGTATGGCTACACCTTC. Residues: CASSVGTGQYGYTF.

This rearrangement joins TRBV12-2 to TRBJ2-3; TRBD2, as called in the table, went unchecked against the DNA. TRBV12-2 is a known pseudogene. This CDR3 has 18 amino acids. CDR3 protein: CASRAGTSGFFGRDTQYF. In DNA form, the CDR3 reads TGTGCAAGTCGCGCAGGGACTAGCGGTTTCTTTGGGCGAGATACGCAGTATTTT.

This clone was seen only once. CDR3 region: CASSAGGYEQYF. For the CDR3, the DNA is TGTGCCAGCAGTGCAGGGGGCTACGAGCAGTACTTC. The chain is built from TRBV28 and TRBJ2-7; 7 bases map to TRBD1. The CDR3 has 12 amino acids. V lost 5 bases and J lost 3; bases outside the gene matches: 1. CDR1 is MDHEN and CDR2 is SYDVKM in the germline V gene.

In DNA form, the CDR3 reads TGTGCCAGTAGTACTTCGTCGGGCGGGTACGAGCAGTACTTC. It specifies CASSTSSGGYEQYF. This chain uses TRBV19 with TRBJ2-7; weak D call: TRBD2 (5 bases). V gave up 4 bases and J gave up 4 bases, with 14 bases separating them. The CDR3 extends over 14 amino acids. Per germline, CDR1 LNHDA and CDR2 SQIVND (reference sequence).